This T cell receptor (beta chain) was captured in a study of CD8 T cells in ankylosing spondylitis. Findings of the study overall: The study identified a TCR beta motif of fewer than 10 highly homologous variants that appeared characteristic of ankylosing spondylitis blood.

This clonotype has a handful of counts. Its antigen is still unknown. CDR1 is LGHDT, CDR2 YNNKEL, per germline (reference sequence). There are 17 residues in the CDR3. V shed 5 bases, J shed 0 bases, and the junction held 11 bases outside the gene matches. TCRdb passed the 5' RACE reads through MiXCR, listing each CDR3 protein once. This sample has about 390,000 distinct CDR3 sequences; under 25% occur once, and the top ten carry about 17%. Sequenced material: blood, either unsorted or a sorted T cell fraction (not recorded which). This sequence originates from a male donor with ankylosing spondylitis. The V and J genes are TRBV3-1 and TRBJ2-7; 9 nucleotides line up with TRBD2. CDR3 DNA: TGTGCCAGCAGCATAAGACTAGCGGCGACTAGCTCCTACGAGCAGTACTTC. As protein: CASSIRLAATSSYEQYF.